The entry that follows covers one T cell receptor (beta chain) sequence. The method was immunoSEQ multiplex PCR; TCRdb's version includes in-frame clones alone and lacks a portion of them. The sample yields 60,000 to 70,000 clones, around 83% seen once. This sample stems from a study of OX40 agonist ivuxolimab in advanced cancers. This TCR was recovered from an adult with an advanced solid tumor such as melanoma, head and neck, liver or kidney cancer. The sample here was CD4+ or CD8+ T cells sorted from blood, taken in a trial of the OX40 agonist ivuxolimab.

The CDR3 sequence: CASSKREGYNEQFF. For the CDR3, the DNA is TGTGCCAGTAGTAAGCGGGAGGGGTACAATGAGCAGTTCTTC. The chain links TRBV19 to TRBJ2-1; TRBD2 matches at 10 bases. J lost 4 bases, V lost 4 bases, and 1 base had no gene match. CDR3 length: 14 residues. CDR1 is LNHDA and CDR2 is SQIVND in the germline V gene (reference sequence).